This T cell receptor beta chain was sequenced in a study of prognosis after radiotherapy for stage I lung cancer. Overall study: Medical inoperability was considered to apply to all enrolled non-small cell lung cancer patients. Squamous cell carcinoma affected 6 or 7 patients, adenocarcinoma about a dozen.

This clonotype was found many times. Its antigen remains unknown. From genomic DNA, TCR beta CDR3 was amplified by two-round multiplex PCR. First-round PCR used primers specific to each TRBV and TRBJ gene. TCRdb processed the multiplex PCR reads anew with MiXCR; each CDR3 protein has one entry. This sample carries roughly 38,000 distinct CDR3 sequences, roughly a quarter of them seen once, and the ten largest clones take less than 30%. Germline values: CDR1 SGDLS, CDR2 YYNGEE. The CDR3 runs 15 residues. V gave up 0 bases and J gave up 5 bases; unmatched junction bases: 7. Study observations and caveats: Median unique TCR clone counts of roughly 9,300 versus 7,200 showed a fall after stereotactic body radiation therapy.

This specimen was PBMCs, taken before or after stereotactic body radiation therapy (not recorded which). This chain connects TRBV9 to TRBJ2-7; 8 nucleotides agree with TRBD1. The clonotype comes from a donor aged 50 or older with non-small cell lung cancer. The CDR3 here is CASSVAGGRDDEQYF. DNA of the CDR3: TGTGCCAGCAGCGTAGCAGGGGGCAGGGACGACGAGCAGTACTTC.